Sequencing of this T cell receptor beta chain was carried out in a study of blood T cell repertoires in COVID-19. Study background: Sites in the United States, Italy and Spain provided acute and convalescent COVID-19 samples. PBMCs, B-cell-depleted T cells, or T cells were the source of the cDNA or gDNA that made up the material.

Original data processing: Estimation of nucleated cell counts relied on the amplification of reference gene primers. Generated by immunoSEQ multiplex PCR, the TCRdb table keeps only in-frame clones and is missing some. V and J calls and clone size are those listed in that table; D and trimming were worked out from the DNA. Seen here are roughly 120,000 clones, 70% to 90% observed once, and the top ten hold more than 4.5%. This clone is a singleton in its sample. V lost 7 bases and J lost 0; bases outside the gene matches: 7. This CDR3 region has 17 residues. CDR1 and CDR2 from the germline V gene are KGHDR and SFDVKD.

The sequenced sample was peripheral blood. The rearrangement uses TRBV24-1 and TRBJ2-6; 8 nucleotides line up with TRBD1. This sequence originates from a human donor in a cohort sampled during active COVID-19. CDR3 protein: CATRAGQGNSGANVLTF. The CDR3 nucleotides are TGTGCCACCAGGGCCGGACAGGGAAACTCTGGGGCCAACGTCCTGACTTTC.